Many counts were recorded for the clone carrying this T cell receptor (beta chain). Its antigen is still unknown. The CDR3 extends over 15 amino acids. V gave up 5 bases and J gave up 7 bases; unmatched junction bases: 7. This sample was included in a study of neurological immune-mediated disorders. For the study at large: The study included about 34 multiple sclerosis patients, around 31 relapsing-remitting and 3 secondary progressive. General study findings and limits: One cluster of related CDR3 sequences contained, by phylogenetic grouping, the repertoires of 18 of 34 multiple sclerosis patients and formed a possible signature. The multiple sclerosis repertoire cluster had no clinical or MRI feature associated with it. TCR clonal expansion peaked in HTLV-1-associated myelopathy patients and was lowest in multiple sclerosis patients.

TCRdb reanalysed the 5' RACE reads using MiXCR and keeps one entry per CDR3 protein. The sample shows about 66,000 distinct CDR3 sequences, 3.4% of them seen only once. The sequenced sample consisted of PBMCs. The chain recombines TRBV12-3 or TRBV12-4 with TRBJ2-3; 12 bases map to TRBD2. This TCR was recovered from a man in his forties or fifties with multiple sclerosis. CDR3 DNA sequence: TGTGCCAGCAGTATCGCTAGCGGGGGGGCACATACGCAGTATTTT. This translates into CASSIASGGAHTQYF.